This T cell receptor beta chain was sequenced in a study of T cell changes during pregnancy in multiple sclerosis. The CDR3 contains 13 residues. Trimming shortened V by 5 bases and J by 9 bases, and 16 bases separated the two germline ends. Germline V lookup: CDR1 MDHEN, CDR2 SYDVKM. Produced via immunoSEQ multiplex PCR; TCRdb's table is partial and in-frame only. Of about 100,000 clones in the sample, around 92% were seen once. The table lists this clone with a count of one. J is TRBJ1-2 and V is TRBV28; a possible D gene is TRBD1 (5 bases). Sequencing used peripheral blood, obtained before pregnancy. The receptor comes from a female donor with multiple sclerosis, enrolled in a pregnancy study. CDR3: CASSEFAGQSYTF. The CDR3 DNA is TGTGCCAGCAGTGAATTTGCAGGGCAGAGCTACACCTTC.